The 10 T cell receptor beta chains below all came from one sample that was sequenced in a study of T cells after yellow fever vaccination. Using its own MiXCR run on the 5' RACE reads, TCRdb lists one record per CDR3 protein. The sample carries 300,000 to 400,000 distinct CDR3 sequences, 6.2% recorded once. The sample here was PBMCs, taken 5 days after the yellow fever booster vaccination. The receptors derive from a man younger than 45 who received the YFV17D yellow fever vaccine.

This clonotype was seen many times. V and J are TRBV4-2 and TRBJ2-1; the match to TRBD2 covers 7 bases. The V gene end was trimmed by 0 bases and the J gene end by 0 bases; junction bases not matched to a gene: 2. Germline V gene data show CDR1 as LGHNA and CDR2 as YNFKEQ. This CDR3 contains 16 residues. Here the CDR3 DNA reads TGTGCCAGCAGCCAAGAAGGCGGGAGCTCCTACAATGAGCAGTTCTTC. This gives the protein CASSQEGGSSYNEQFF.

This clonotype was counted at least ten times. The chain recombines TRBV7-2 with TRBJ2-3; TRBD1 matches at 8 bases. J lost 4 bases, V lost 2 bases, and 2 bases had no gene match. CDR1 is SGHTA and CDR2 is FQGNSA in the germline V gene. CDR3 length: 14 amino acids. The CDR3 loop reads CASSLQGAADTQYF. DNA for the CDR3: TGTGCCAGCAGCTTACAGGGGGCAGCAGATACGCAGTATTTT.

This clonotype showed up just a few times. V and J are TRBV28 and TRBJ2-3, with 7 bases matching TRBD2. V was pared by 2 bases and J by 4 bases, with 3 bases of the junction left unmatched. Germline loops: CDR1 MDHEN, CDR2 SYDVKM. The CDR3 is made up of 14 amino acids. CDR3 sequence (DNA): TGTGCCAGCAGTTTAGCGGGAGACCCAGATACGCAGTATTTT. It translates to CASSLAGDPDTQYF.

At least ten counts were recorded for this clonotype. The rearrangement uses TRBV12-3 or TRBV12-4 and TRBJ1-5; D is ambiguous. The V and J ends lost 1 base and 3 bases respectively, with 10 bases between them. The CDR3 is made up of 15 amino acids. CDR3 DNA: TGTGCCAGCAGTTTAGGCCGACCGTACAATCAGCCCCAGCATTTT. It translates to CASSLGRPYNQPQHF.

The table lists this clonotype with many counts. This rearrangement joins TRBV7-9 to TRBJ2-7, with unresolved D. Germline values: CDR1 SEHNR, CDR2 FQNEAQ (reference sequence). The CDR3 is made up of 13 amino acids. V lost 2 bases, J lost 5 bases, and 10 bases lay in between. The DNA of the CDR3 is TGTGCCAGCAGCTTACCCTTAAGCGACGAGCAGTACTTC. Translation: CASSLPLSDEQYF.

V gene TRBV5-1 combines with J gene TRBJ2-2; D perhaps matches TRBD1 (6 bases). Germline-derived CDR1 and CDR2 are SGHRS and YFSETQ. This CDR3 has 13 residues. The germline V and J ends were trimmed by 5 bases and 5 bases, with 10 bases remaining between them. CDR3: CASRSQGTGELFF. In DNA, the CDR3 is TGCGCCAGCAGGAGCCAGGGGACCGGGGAGCTGTTTTTT.

This clonotype turned up a few times. The chain is built from TRBV19 and TRBJ1-1, with 9 bases identical to TRBD1. This CDR3 region has 13 residues. Germline CDR1 LNHDA, CDR2 SQIVND (reference sequence). With 8 bases clipped from V and 4 bases from J, the junction kept 5 bases outside the gene matches. The CDR3 region has the DNA TGTGCCAGTGTCGTGACAGGGGGCACTGAAGCTTTCTTT. It specifies CASVVTGGTEAFF.

In DNA, the CDR3 is TGCGCCATCGCCCAACGGACGGTCAACTATGGCTACACCTTC. Amino acid sequence: CAIAQRTVNYGYTF. The genes are TRBV23-1 and TRBJ1-2; no clear D. TRBV23-1 has ORF status, its function being uncertain. V was trimmed by 10 bases and J by 2 bases, leaving 17 bases between them. CDR3 length: 14 amino acids.

This sequence joins TRBV5-6 and TRBJ2-4; D unresolved. Germline V lookup: CDR1 SGHDT, CDR2 YYEEEE. This CDR3 has 11 amino acids. Trimming stripped 0 bases from V and 8 bases from J, with 3 bases between. CDR3 nucleotides: TGTGCCAGCAGCTTGGAAGACATTCAGTACTTC. It translates to CASSLEDIQYF.

This clonotype was observed at least ten times. The J gene is TRBJ2-5, the V gene TRBV20-1, with 9 bases aligning to TRBD1. The CDR3 covers 12 residues. Germline V CDR1 and CDR2: DFQATT, SNEGSKA (reference sequence). The CDR3 spells CIAGTGRETQYF. In DNA, the CDR3 is TGCATAGCCGGGACAGGGAGAGAGACCCAGTACTTC.